This T cell receptor (beta chain) was captured by sequencing in a study of neurological immune-mediated disorders. TCRdb used MiXCR to reprocess the 5' RACE reads, holding one entry per CDR3 protein. The sample comprises some 60,000 distinct CDR3 sequences, 9.7% of which are singletons, and around 12% rests with the top ten. This clonotype has a count of ten or more. Regarding time point: longitudinal time-point 2. V gave up 4 bases and J gave up 4 bases, with 9 bases separating them. This CDR3 region has 13 residues. Germline CDR1 is SGDLS and CDR2 is YYNGEE. The sequence came from a man aged 25-40 years in good health. The chain uses TRBV9 and TRBJ1-3, with a tentative D call TRBD1 (5 bases). Sequenced input: PBMCs. CDR3 protein: CASSTQGGNTIYF. The CDR3, as DNA: TGTGCCAGCAGCACCCAGGGAGGAAACACCATATATTTT.